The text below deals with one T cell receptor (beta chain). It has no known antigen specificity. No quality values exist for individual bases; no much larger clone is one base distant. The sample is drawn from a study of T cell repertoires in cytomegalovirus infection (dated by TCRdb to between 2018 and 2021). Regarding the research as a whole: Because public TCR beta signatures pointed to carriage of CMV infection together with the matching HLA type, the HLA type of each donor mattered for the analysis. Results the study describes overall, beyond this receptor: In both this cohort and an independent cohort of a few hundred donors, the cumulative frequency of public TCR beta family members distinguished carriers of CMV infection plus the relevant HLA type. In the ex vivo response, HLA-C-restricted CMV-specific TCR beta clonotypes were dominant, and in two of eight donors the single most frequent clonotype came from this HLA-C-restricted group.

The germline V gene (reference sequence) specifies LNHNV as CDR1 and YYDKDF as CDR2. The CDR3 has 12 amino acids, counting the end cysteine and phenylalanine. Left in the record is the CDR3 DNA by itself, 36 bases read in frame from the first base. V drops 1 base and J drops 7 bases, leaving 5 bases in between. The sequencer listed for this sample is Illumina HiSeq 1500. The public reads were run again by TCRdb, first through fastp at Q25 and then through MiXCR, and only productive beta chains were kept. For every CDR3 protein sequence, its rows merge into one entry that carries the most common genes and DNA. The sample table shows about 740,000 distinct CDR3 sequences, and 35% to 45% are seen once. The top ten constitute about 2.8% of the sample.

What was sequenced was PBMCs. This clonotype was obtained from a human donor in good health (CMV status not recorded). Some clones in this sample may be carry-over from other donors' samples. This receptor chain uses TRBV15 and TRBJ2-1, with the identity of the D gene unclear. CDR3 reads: CATSRARNEQFF. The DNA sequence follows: TGTGCCACCAGCAGAGCCCGAAATGAGCAGTTCTTC.